This paragraph covers one T cell receptor (beta chain) sequence. These data come from a study of blood T cells in healthy people across ages. Every sample had a minimum of 6 million PBMCs isolated. With a J-beta primer mix and a sample-barcoded 5' primer, a second PCR ran roughly 6 to 11 cycles. Through a template-switch adaptor with 12 random nucleotides, each cDNA molecule received a tag. TCRdb redid the calling of the 5' RACE reads with MiXCR, one entry per CDR3 protein. The data show about 930,000 distinct CDR3 sequences, about 27% seen once. The CDR3 length is 13 residues. The ends were cut back, 3 bases at V and 2 bases at J, with 9 bases in the middle. From germline, CDR1 is DFQATT and CDR2 SNEGSKA (reference sequence). The sample also formed part of further work on T cells of mothers and their children. From that paper: Related and unrelated pairs show similar shaping of TCR recombination output by thymic selection. Related mother-child pairs shared marginally more repertoire than unrelated pairs, though not significantly.

Sequencing used blood. This receptor was identified in a woman in her thirties or forties in good health. V is TRBV20-1 and J is TRBJ2-3, with no clear D. The CDR3 loop reads CSARPDPTDTQYF. CDR3 DNA: TGCAGTGCTAGGCCTGACCCCACAGATACGCAGTATTTT.